The text below deals with one T cell receptor (beta chain). Its cognate antigen is unknown. Produced via immunoSEQ multiplex PCR; TCRdb's table is partial and in-frame only. The data hold about 120,000 clones, with roughly nine tenths observed a single time. Per germline, CDR1 KGHDR and CDR2 SFDVKD. Trimming cost V 4 bases and J 1 base; bases outside gene matches: 9. This CDR3 spans 17 amino acids. These data originate in a study of T cell responses to AZD1222 COVID-19 vaccine. Study-level results: Spike-specific TCR depth and breadth grew after two AZD1222 doses.

The sequences come from peripheral blood, collected on day 0 of AZD1222 vaccination. This chain uses TRBV24-1 with TRBJ2-1, with 7 bases matching TRBD1. The TCR originated in an adult in good health. CDR3 region: CATSDDNRGRSYNEQFF. The CDR3 bases are TGTGCCACCAGTGACGATAACAGGGGTAGATCCTACAATGAGCAGTTCTTC.